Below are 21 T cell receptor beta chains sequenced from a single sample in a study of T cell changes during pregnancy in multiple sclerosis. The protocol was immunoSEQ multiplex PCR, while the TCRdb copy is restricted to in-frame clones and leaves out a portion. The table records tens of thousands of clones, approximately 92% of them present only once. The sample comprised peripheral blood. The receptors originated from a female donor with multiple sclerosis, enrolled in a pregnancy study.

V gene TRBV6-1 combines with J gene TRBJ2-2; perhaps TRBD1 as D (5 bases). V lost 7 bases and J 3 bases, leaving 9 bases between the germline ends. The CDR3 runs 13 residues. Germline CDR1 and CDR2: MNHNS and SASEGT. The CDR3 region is CASTIGDTGELFF. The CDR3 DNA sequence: TGTGCCAGCACCATAGGGGACACCGGGGAGCTGTTTTTT.

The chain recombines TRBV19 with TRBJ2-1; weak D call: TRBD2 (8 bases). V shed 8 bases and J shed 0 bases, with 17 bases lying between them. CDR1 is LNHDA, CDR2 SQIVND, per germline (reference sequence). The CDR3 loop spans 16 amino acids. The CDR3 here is CASSGLGGSSYNEQFF. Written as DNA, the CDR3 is TGTGCCAGTTCGGGACTAGGGGGCAGCTCCTACAATGAGCAGTTCTTC.

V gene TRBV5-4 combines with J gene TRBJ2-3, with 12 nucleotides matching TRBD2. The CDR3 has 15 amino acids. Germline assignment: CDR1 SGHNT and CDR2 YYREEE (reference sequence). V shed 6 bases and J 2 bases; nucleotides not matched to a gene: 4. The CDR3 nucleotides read TGTGCCAGCACCCTAGCGGGAGGGTACACAGATACGCAGTATTTT. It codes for CASTLAGGYTDTQYF.

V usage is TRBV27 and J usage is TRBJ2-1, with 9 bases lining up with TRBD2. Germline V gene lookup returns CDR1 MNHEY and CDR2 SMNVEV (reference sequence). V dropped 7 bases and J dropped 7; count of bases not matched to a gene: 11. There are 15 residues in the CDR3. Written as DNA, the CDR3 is TGTGCCAGCACCTGGGAGACTAGCGGCAAAAATGAGCAGTTCTTC. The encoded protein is CASTWETSGKNEQFF.

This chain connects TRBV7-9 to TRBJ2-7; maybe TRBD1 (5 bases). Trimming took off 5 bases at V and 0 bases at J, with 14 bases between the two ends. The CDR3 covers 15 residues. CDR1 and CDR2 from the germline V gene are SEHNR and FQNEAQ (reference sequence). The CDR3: CASSEGASSSYEQYF. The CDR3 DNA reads TGTGCCAGCAGCGAAGGGGCTTCAAGCTCCTACGAGCAGTACTTC.

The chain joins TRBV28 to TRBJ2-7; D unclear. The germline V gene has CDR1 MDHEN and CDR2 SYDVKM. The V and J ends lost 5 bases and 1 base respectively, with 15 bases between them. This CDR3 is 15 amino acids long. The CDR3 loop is CASSNARTASYEQYF. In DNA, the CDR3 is TGTGCCAGCAGTAACGCCCGGACCGCGTCCTACGAGCAGTACTTC.

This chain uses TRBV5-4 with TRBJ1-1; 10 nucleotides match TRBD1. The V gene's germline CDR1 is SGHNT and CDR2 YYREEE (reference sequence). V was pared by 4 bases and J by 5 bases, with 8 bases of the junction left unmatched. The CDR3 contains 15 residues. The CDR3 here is CASSGPGQGQTEAFF. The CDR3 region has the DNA TGTGCCAGCAGCGGCCCGGGACAGGGGCAAACTGAAGCTTTCTTT.

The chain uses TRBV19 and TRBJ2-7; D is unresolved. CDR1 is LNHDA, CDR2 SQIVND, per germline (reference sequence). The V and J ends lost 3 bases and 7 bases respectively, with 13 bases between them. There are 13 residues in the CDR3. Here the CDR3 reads CASSMSGLGEQYF. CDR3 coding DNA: TGTGCCAGTAGTATGTCAGGCCTGGGAGAGCAGTACTTC.

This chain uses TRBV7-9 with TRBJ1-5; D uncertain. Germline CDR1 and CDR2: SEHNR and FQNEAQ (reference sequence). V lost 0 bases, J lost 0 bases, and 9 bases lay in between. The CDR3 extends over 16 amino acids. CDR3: CASSLAGTHSNQPQHF. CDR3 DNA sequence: TGTGCCAGCAGCTTAGCAGGAACCCATAGCAATCAGCCCCAGCATTTT.

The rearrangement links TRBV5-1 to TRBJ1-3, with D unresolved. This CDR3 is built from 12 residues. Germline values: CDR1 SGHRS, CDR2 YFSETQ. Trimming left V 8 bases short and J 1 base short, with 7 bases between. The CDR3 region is CARTRSGNTIYF. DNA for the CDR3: TGCGCCAGGACTAGGTCTGGAAACACCATATATTTT.

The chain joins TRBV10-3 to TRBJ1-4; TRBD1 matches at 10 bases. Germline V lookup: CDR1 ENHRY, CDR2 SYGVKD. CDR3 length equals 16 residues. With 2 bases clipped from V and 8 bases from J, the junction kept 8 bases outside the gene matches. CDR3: CAISEPMGQGPEKLFF. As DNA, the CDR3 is TGTGCCATCAGTGAGCCAATGGGACAGGGGCCAGAAAAACTGTTTTTT.

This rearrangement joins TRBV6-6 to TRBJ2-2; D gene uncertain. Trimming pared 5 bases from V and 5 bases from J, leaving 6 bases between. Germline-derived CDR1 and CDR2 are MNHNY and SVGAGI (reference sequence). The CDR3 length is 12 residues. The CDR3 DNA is TGTGCCAGCAGTACCAGGACCGGGGAGCTGTTTTTT. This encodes CASSTRTGELFF.

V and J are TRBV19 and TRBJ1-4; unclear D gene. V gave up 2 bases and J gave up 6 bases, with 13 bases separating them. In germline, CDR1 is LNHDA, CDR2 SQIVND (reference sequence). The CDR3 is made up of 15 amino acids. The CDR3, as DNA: TGTGCCAGTAGTATATCCCCGGGAGCCCATGAAAAACTGTTTTTT. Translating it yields CASSISPGAHEKLFF.

This CDR3 is CASSSLTGKVNTEAFF. CDR3 coding DNA: TGTGCCAGCAGTTCCCTGACAGGGAAGGTGAACACTGAAGCTTTCTTT. This sequence joins TRBV27 and TRBJ1-1, with 7 bases aligning to TRBD1. Germline V gene data show CDR1 as MNHEY and CDR2 as SMNVEV (reference sequence). Trimming removed 4 bases from V and 0 bases from J; junction bases left unmatched: 8. The CDR3 runs to 16 residues.

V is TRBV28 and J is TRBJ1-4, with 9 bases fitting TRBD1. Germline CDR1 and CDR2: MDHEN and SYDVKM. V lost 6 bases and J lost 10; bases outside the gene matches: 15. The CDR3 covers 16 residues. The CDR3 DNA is TGTGCCAGCAGCGACCCCCGGACAGGGGTCTTAGGAAAACTGTTTTTT. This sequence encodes CASSDPRTGVLGKLFF.

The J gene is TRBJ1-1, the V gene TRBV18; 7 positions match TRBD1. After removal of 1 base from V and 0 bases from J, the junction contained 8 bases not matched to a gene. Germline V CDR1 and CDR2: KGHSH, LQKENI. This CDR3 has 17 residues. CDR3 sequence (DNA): TGTGCCAGCTCACCACGAGTTGCAGGGGGGTTGAACACTGAAGCTTTCTTT. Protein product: CASSPRVAGGLNTEAFF.

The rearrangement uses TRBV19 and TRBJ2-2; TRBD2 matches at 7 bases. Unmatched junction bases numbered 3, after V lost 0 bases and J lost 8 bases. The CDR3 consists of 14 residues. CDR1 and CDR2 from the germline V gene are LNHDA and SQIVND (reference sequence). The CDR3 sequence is CASSIEGREGELFF. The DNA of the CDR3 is TGTGCCAGTAGTATAGAGGGGAGGGAAGGGGAGCTGTTTTTT.

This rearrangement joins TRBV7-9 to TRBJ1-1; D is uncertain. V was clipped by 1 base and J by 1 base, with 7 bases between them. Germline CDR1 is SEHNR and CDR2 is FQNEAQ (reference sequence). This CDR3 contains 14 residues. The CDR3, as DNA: TGTGCCAGCAGCTTAGATTCCGGGAACACTGAAGCTTTCTTT. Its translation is CASSLDSGNTEAFF.

The DNA of the CDR3 is TGCGCCAGCAGCTTGGGGCTAGCGGGGTCAACCACAGATACGCAGTATTTT. Amino acids: CASSLGLAGSTTDTQYF. The chain couples TRBV5-1 to TRBJ2-3, with 9 bases matching TRBD2. Germline V gene sequence: CDR1 SGHRS, CDR2 YFSETQ. There are 17 residues in the CDR3. V lost 0 bases, J lost 2 bases, and 7 bases stayed unmatched. Filled out from reference TRBV5-1 and TRBJ2-3, the complete variable domain reads KAGVTQTPRYLIKTRGQQVTLSCSPISGHRSVSWYQQTPGQGLQFLFEYFSETQRNKGNFPGRFSGRQFSNSRSEMNVSTLELGDSALYLCASSLGLAGSTTDTQYFGPGTRLTVL.

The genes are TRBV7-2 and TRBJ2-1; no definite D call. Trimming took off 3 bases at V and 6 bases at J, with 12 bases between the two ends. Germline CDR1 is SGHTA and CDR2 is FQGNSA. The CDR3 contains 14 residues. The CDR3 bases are TGTGCCAGCAGCTTGGAGCGCGACGGCAATGAGCAGTTCTTC. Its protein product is CASSLERDGNEQFF.

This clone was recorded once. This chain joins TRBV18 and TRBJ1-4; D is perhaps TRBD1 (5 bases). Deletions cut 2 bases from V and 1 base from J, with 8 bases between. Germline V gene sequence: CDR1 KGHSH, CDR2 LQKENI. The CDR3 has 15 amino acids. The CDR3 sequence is CASSPGRGTNEKLFF. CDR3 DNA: TGTGCCAGCTCACCAGGGAGGGGAACTAATGAAAAACTGTTTTTT.